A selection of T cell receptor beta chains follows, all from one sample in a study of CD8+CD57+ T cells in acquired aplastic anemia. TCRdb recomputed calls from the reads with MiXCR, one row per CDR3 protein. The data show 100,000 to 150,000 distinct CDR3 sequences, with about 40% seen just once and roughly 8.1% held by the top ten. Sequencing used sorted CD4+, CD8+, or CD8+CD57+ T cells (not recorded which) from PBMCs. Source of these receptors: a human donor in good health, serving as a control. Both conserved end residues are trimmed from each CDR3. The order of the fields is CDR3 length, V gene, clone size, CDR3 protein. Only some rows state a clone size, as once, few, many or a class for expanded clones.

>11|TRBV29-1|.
SVARDRDQPQH
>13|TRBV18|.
ASSPPFQGGDEAF
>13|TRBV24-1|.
ATSQKQGANTEAF
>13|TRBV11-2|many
ASSLIAGDQSPQY
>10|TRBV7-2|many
ASSSHRGEQY
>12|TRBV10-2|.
ASSESAGGYEQF
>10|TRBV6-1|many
ASSGTSYEQY
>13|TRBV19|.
ASSIRTGSGTEAF
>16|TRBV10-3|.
VSSQTGGGGSGANVLT
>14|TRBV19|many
ASSILARGHLYGYT
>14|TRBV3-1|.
ASSLGSGGASGELF
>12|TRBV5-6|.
ASSPGDRDYGYT
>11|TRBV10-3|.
AGRGAGGSPLH
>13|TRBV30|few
AWSVDLIRGEKLF
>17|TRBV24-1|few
ATSVASRAGTSVQGEQF
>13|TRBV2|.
ASSQHRGLRNEQF
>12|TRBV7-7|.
ASSLGLGGETQY
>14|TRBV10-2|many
ASSDPQLAHLFEQY
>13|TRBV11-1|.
ASSFMGAGTDTQY
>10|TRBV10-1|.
ASANSGGKAF
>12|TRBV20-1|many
SAPTASHPYGYT
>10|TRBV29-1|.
SVGTGYQPQH
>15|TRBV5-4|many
ASRFPGHAVTNTEAF
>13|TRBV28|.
ASRRGGTRDEKLF
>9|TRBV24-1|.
ATSEGQPQH
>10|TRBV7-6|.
ASSFLQGEQY
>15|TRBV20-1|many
SARDSGPSGRTDTQY
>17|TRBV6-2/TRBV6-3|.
ASSVPLDIKYIYFVEAF
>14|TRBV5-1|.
ASSLGAHLAKNIQY
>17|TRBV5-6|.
ASSSLLGIQYRVNTEAF
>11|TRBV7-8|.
ASQRGGSYEQY
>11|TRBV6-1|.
ASHVRYDTEAF
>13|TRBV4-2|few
ASSQGESNSYEQY
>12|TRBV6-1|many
ASGTSAYNSPLH
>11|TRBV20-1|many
SATHGGDQPQH
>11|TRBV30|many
AWSLLSSYEQY
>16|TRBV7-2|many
ASSLPPPGLLTYNEQF
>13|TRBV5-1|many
ASRQQSGGHTEAF
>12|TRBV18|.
AGSQGTVNTEAF
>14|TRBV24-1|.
ATSRGSGELKGEQY
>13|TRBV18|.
ASSPRNLRNTEAF
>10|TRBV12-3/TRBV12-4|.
ASSRRTGAAY
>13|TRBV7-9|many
ASRKGDGGMKKLF
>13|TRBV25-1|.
ASSESLGEGREQY
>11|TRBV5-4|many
ASSLVQDYGYT
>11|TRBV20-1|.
SATHERTSGYT
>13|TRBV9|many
ASSVVGGLNTEAF
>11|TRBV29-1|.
SVEKQGGHEQF
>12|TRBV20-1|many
SARDRGNTGELF
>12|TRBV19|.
ATGAGRRRRAQY
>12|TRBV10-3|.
AIPTGGYLNEQF
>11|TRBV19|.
ASTPIGYNEQF
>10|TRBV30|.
AWSVRGEKLF
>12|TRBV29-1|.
SASWVAGQETQY
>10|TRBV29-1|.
SVDVQVNGYT
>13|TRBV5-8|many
ASSLGPTQNYGYT
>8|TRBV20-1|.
SAKDTYYT